Following are 14 T cell receptor beta chains from one sample sequenced in a study of CD8 T cells in Susac syndrome. Roughly 0.45 to 1 ug RNA was reverse transcribed with random hexamers. From the immunoSEQ multiplex PCR reads, TCRdb called clonotypes with MiXCR, one entry per CDR3 protein. The data contain approximately 70,000 distinct CDR3 sequences, approximately 94% of them singletons. Sequencing input: CD8+ T cells from PBMCs. The receptor set was obtained from a human donor with multiple sclerosis.

This chain joins TRBV27 and TRBJ2-7; D is ambiguous. Germline CDR1 MNHEY, CDR2 SMNVEV (reference sequence). With 4 bases removed from V and 12 bases from J, the gap between germline ends came to 13 bases. The CDR3 totals 11 residues. The CDR3 reads CASSYGRVRYF. In nucleotides, the CDR3 is TGTGCCAGCAGTTACGGGCGAGTGCGGTACTTC.

This chain joins TRBV12-3 or TRBV12-4 and TRBJ1-2; a weak D match, TRBD1 (6 bases). V dropped 10 bases and J dropped 6 bases, with 15 bases sitting between them. The length of the CDR3 is 12 residues. CDR3 bases: TGTGCCATCGACACAGGGCTCCATGGCTACACCTTC. Residues: CAIDTGLHGYTF.

V usage is TRBV4-3 and J usage is TRBJ1-2, with a tentative D call TRBD1 (5 bases). CDR3 length: 15 amino acids. V was shortened by 0 bases and J by 4 bases, with 12 bases between the two germline ends. The germline CDR1 and CDR2 sequences are LGHNA and YSLEER. CDR3 sequence: CASSQDRDGAYGYTF. As DNA, the CDR3 is TGCGCCAGCAGCCAAGATCGGGACGGAGCCTATGGCTACACCTTC.

V and J are TRBV28 and TRBJ2-7; 7 nucleotides agree with TRBD2. The CDR3 spans 14 residues. J lost 0 bases, V lost 3 bases, and 2 bases had no gene match. The germline gives CDR1 MDHEN, CDR2 SYDVKM. DNA for the CDR3: TGTGCCAGCAGTTTCCCGGGAGGCTCCTACGAGCAGTACTTC. Its translation: CASSFPGGSYEQYF.

This clonotype was detected once. The V call is TRBV9, the J call TRBJ2-3; 10 bases are a match to TRBD2. Per the germline V gene, CDR1 is SGDLS and CDR2 is YYNGEE. There are 17 residues in the CDR3. Trimming took 3 bases from V and 4 from J; bases not matched to a gene: 11. The CDR3 region is CASSDHPAGGGSDTQYF. In nucleotides, the CDR3 is TGTGCCAGCAGCGACCATCCAGCGGGAGGGGGGTCAGATACGCAGTATTTT.

The gene calls are TRBV7-3 and TRBJ2-3; possibly TRBD2 for D (6 bases). CDR3 length: 16 amino acids. V lost 0 bases and J 5 bases, leaving 15 bases between the germline ends. Germline V gives CDR1 SGHTA, CDR2 FQGTGA. Written as DNA, the CDR3 is TGTGCCAGCAGCTTAACGTGGGGCGGGACGGGAGATACGCAGTATTTT. It yields the protein CASSLTWGGTGDTQYF.

V is TRBV20-1 and J is TRBJ1-1; no clear D. The CDR3 covers 12 residues. The V and J ends lost 2 bases and 3 bases respectively, with 7 bases between them. From germline, CDR1 is DFQATT and CDR2 SNEGSKA (reference sequence). The CDR3 coding sequence is TGCAGTGCTAGAAAGGGTGACACTGAAGCTTTCTTT. This sequence encodes CSARKGDTEAFF.

V is TRBV29-1 and J is TRBJ2-5; TRBD1 might be the D (7 bases). There are 12 residues in the CDR3. Germline V gene lookup returns CDR1 SQVTM and CDR2 ANQGSEA. With 7 bases removed from V and 5 bases from J, the gap between germline ends came to 14 bases. In DNA form, the CDR3 reads TGCAGCGCCAGGGGGGCTTCCGAGACCCAGTACTTC. Amino acids: CSARGASETQYF.

J is TRBJ1-4 and V is TRBV20-1, with D unresolved. The CDR3 has 15 amino acids. The V gene's germline CDR1 is DFQATT and CDR2 SNEGSKA (reference sequence). V was trimmed by 0 bases and J by 7 bases, leaving 15 bases between them. The CDR3, as DNA: TGCAGTGCTAGAGATAGACCGGGGTGGGGTGAAAAACTGTTTTTT. It translates to CSARDRPGWGEKLFF.

The chain employs TRBV3-1 and TRBJ2-7; 7 bases are a match to TRBD2. CDR3 length equals 15 residues. Germline V CDR1 and CDR2: LGHDT, YNNKEL (reference sequence). V lost 2 bases to trimming and J lost 0 bases; unmatched junction nucleotides: 4. In nucleotides, the CDR3 is TGTGCCAGCAGCCAATATGGGGAGGGCTCCTACGAGCAGTACTTC. Amino acid sequence: CASSQYGEGSYEQYF.

This chain connects TRBV7-9 to TRBJ2-5; TRBD1 agrees at 11 bases. The CDR3 is 15 residues long. With V trimmed by 0 bases and J by 4 bases, 1 base remained unmatched. Germline CDR1 SEHNR, CDR2 FQNEAQ (reference sequence). The CDR3 is CASSLAGTGGETQYF. The CDR3 region has the DNA TGTGCCAGCAGCTTAGCCGGGACAGGGGGAGAGACCCAGTACTTC.

V and J are TRBV15 and TRBJ2-5; 9 bases map to TRBD1. Germline-derived CDR1 and CDR2 are LNHNV and YYDKDF (reference sequence). CDR3 size: 15 residues. Losses at the gene ends were 5 bases for V and 4 bases for J; bases not matched to a gene: 8. For the CDR3, the DNA is TGTGCCACCAGCGGCACAGGGGGCGGTCGAGAGACCCAGTACTTC. Protein sequence: CATSGTGGGRETQYF. The full variable domain, in which reference TRBV15 and TRBJ2-5 provide the parts outside the CDR3, is DAMVIQNPRYQVTQFGKPVTLSCSQTLNHNVMYWYQQKSSQAPKLLFHYYDKDFNNEADTPDNFQSRRPNTSFCFLDIRSPGLGDTAMYLCATSGTGGGRETQYFGPGTRLLVL.

The rearrangement uses TRBV11-2 and TRBJ2-1; the match to TRBD2 covers 10 bases. In germline, CDR1 is SGHAT, CDR2 FQNNGV. The length of the CDR3 is 15 residues. The junction had 8 bases not matched to a gene; V was cut back by 5 bases and J by 7 bases. In nucleotides, the CDR3 is TGTGCCAGCAGCCAGAGCGGGGGGGCATCGAATGAGCAGTTCTTC. Protein: CASSQSGGASNEQFF.

The chain has TRBV20-1 and TRBJ2-5, with 12 bases lining up with TRBD2. Trimming took 0 bases from V and 5 from J; bases not matched to a gene: 4. Germline V lookup: CDR1 DFQATT, CDR2 SNEGSKA (reference sequence). CDR3 length: 15 residues. In nucleotides, the CDR3 is TGCAGTGCTAGAGATTCTAGCGGGGGGGCGGAGACCCAGTACTTC. This gives the protein CSARDSSGGAETQYF.